This TCR beta chain came from a study of blood T cell repertoires in COVID-19. Whole-study context: COVID-19 samples from acute and convalescent phases originated in the United States, Italy and Spain.

CDR1 and CDR2 from the germline V gene are MDHEN and SYDVKM. The CDR3 runs to 16 residues. The J segment lost 5 bases and the V segment lost 5 bases, leaving 13 bases of the junction unmatched. Per the study methods: Amplification of reference gene primers provided the estimated nucleated cell counts. The table came from immunoSEQ multiplex PCR; TCRdb's copy has only in-frame clones and leaves some out. The V and J calls and clone size were taken over from that table, and D and trimming were inferred from the DNA. Of about 150,000 clones in the sample, 87% were seen once. The rearrangement uses TRBV28 and TRBJ2-7, with TRBD1 matching 9 bases. Sample: peripheral blood. The TCR sequence derives from a human donor in a cohort sampled during active COVID-19. The CDR3 DNA is TGTGCCAGCAGTGGGGTATGGGACAGGGATTTAAACGAGCAGTACTTC. This encodes CASSGVWDRDLNEQYF. The complete variable domain, with remaining parts taken from reference TRBV28 and TRBJ2-7, reads DVKVTQSSRYLVKRTGEKVFLECVQDMDHENMFWYRQDPGLGLRLIYFSYDVKMKEKGDIPEGYSVSREKKERFSLILESASTNQTSMYLCASSGVWDRDLNEQYFGPGTRLTVT.